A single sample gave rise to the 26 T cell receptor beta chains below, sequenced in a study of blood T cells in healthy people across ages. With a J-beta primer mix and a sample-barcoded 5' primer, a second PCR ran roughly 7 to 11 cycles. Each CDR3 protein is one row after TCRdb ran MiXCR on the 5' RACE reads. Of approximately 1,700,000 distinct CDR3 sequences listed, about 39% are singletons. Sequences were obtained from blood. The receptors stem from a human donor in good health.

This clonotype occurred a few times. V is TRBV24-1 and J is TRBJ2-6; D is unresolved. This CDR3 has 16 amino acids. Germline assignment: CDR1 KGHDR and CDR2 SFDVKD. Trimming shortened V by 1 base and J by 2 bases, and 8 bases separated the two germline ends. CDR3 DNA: TGTGCCACCAGTGATTTCTCGGTTGCTGGGGCCAACGTCCTGACTTTC. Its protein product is CATSDFSVAGANVLTF.

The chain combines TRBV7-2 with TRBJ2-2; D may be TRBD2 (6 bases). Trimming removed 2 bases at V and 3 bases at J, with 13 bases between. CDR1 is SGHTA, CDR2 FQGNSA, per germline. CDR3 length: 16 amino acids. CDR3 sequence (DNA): TGTGCCAGCAGCTTAAGGCGGGGTGCGGACACCGGGGAGCTGTTTTTT. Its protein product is CASSLRRGADTGELFF.

This CDR3 reads CASSRGLAGFGETQYF. The CDR3 region has the DNA TGCGCCAGCAGCCGCGGACTAGCGGGGTTTGGGGAGACCCAGTACTTC. This rearrangement joins TRBV4-1 to TRBJ2-5; 12 nucleotides line up with TRBD2. The CDR3 consists of 16 residues. V was clipped by 4 bases and J by 5 bases; unmatched bases: 8. Germline V lookup: CDR1 MGHRA, CDR2 YSYEKL.

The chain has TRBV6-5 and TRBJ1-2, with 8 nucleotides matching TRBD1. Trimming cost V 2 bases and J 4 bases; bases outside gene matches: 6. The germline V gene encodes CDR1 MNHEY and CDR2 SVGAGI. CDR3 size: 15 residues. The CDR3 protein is CASSYGQGFTYGYTF. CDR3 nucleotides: TGTGCCAGCAGTTACGGACAGGGATTTACCTATGGCTACACCTTC.

This chain's CDR3 is CASSDNMGYETQYF. The CDR3 DNA is TGTGCCAGCAGTGACAATATGGGATACGAGACCCAGTACTTC. J is TRBJ2-5 and V is TRBV6-4; D is unclear. Per germline, CDR1 MRHNA and CDR2 SNTAGT. V gave up 2 bases and J gave up 5 bases, with 12 bases separating them. This CDR3 spans 14 amino acids.

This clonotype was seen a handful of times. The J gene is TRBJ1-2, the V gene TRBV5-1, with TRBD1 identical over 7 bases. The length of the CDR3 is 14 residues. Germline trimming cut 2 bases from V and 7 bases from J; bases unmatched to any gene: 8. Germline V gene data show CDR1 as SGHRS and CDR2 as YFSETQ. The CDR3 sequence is CASSFLTGNLGYTF. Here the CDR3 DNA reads TGCGCCAGCAGCTTCTTGACAGGGAACCTTGGCTACACCTTC.

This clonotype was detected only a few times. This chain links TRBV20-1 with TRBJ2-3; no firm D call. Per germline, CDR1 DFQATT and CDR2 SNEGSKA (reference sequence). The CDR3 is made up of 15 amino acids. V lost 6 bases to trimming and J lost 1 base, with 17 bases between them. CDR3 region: CSALPLPWGTDTQYF. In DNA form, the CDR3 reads TGCAGTGCCTTACCCCTACCTTGGGGCACAGATACGCAGTATTTT.

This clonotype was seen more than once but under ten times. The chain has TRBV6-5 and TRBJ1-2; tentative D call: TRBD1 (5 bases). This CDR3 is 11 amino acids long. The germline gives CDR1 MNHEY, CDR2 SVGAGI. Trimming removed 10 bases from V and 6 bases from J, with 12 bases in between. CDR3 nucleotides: TGTGCCACCCGGGGGGTTGATGGCTACACCTTC. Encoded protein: CATRGVDGYTF.

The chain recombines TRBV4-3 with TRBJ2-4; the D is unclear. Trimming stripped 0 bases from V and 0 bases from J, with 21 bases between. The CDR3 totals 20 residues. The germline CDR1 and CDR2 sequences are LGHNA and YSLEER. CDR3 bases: TGCGCCAGCAGCCAAGATATACTACAAATCCTCTCTGAAGCCAAAAACATTCAGTACTTC. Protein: CASSQDILQILSEAKNIQYF.

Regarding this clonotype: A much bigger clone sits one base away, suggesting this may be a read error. CDR3 loop: CASSQEGGMGANVLTF. The CDR3 DNA is TGCGCCAGCAGCCAAGAAGGGGGTATGGGGGCCAACGTCCTGACTTTC. The V and J genes are TRBV4-3 and TRBJ2-6; D possibly corresponds to TRBD1 (6 bases). Trimming shortened V by 0 bases and J by 4 bases, and 10 bases separated the two germline ends. The CDR3 contains 16 residues. Germline CDR1 reads LGHNA; CDR2 reads YSLEER.

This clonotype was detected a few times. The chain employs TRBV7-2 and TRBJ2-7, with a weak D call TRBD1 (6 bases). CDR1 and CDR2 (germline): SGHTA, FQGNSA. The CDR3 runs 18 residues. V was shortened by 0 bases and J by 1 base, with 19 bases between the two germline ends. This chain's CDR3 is CASSLALSGQTASYEQYF. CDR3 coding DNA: TGTGCCAGCAGCTTAGCGCTCAGTGGACAGACCGCATCCTACGAGCAGTACTTC.

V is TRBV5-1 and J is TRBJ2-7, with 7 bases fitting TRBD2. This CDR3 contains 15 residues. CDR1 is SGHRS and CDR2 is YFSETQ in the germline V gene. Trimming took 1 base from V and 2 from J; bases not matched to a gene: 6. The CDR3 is CASSLSGGSAYEQYF. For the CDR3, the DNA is TGCGCCAGCAGCTTGTCAGGCGGGAGTGCCTACGAGCAGTACTTC.

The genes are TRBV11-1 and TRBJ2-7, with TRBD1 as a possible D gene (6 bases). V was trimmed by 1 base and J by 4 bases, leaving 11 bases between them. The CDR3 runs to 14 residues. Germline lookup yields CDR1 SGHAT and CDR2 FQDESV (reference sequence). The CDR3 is CASSLEQQGYEQYF. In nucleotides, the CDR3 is TGTGCCAGCAGCTTAGAGCAACAGGGATACGAGCAGTACTTC. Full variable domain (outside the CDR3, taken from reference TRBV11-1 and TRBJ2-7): EAEVAQSPRYKITEKSQAVAFWCDPISGHATLYWYRQILGQGPELLVQFQDESVVDDSQLPKDRFSAERLKGVDSTLKIQPAELGDSAMYLCASSLEQQGYEQYFGPGTRLTVT.

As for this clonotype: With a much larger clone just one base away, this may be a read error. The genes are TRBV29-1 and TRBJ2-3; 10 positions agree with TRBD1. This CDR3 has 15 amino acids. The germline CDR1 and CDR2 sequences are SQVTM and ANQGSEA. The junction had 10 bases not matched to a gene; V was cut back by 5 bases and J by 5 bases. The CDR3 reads CSVMSRDRGGDTQYF. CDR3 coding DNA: TGCAGCGTTATGTCCCGGGACAGGGGTGGAGATACGCAGTATTTT.

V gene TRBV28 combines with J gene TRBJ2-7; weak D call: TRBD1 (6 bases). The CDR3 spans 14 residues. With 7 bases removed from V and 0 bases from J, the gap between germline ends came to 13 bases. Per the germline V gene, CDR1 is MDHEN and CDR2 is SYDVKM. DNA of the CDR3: TGTGCCAGCACGACCTCACAGGGCTCCTACGAGCAGTACTTC. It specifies CASTTSQGSYEQYF. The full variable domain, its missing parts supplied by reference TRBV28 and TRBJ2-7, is DVKVTQSSRYLVKRTGEKVFLECVQDMDHENMFWYRQDPGLGLRLIYFSYDVKMKEKGDIPEGYSVSREKKERFSLILESASTNQTSMYLCASTTSQGSYEQYFGPGTRLTVT.

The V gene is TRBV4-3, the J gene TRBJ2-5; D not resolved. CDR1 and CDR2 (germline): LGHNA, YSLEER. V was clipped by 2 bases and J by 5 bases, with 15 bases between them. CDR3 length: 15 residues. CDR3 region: CASSQTIKTGETQYF. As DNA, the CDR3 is TGCGCCAGCAGCCAAACCATCAAAACTGGGGAGACCCAGTACTTC.

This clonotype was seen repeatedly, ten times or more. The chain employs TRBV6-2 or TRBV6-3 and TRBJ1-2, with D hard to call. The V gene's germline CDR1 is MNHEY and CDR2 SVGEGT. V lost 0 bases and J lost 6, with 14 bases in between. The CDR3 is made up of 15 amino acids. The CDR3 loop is CASSYSSESVNGYTF. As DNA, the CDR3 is TGTGCCAGCAGTTACTCGTCTGAGTCGGTGAATGGCTACACCTTC.

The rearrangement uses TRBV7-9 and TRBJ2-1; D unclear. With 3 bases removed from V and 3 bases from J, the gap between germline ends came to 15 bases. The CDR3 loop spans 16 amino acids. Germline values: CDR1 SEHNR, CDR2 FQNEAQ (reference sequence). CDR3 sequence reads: CASSFYLTAYYNEQFF. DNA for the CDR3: TGTGCCAGCAGCTTCTATCTCACCGCCTACTACAATGAGCAGTTCTTC.

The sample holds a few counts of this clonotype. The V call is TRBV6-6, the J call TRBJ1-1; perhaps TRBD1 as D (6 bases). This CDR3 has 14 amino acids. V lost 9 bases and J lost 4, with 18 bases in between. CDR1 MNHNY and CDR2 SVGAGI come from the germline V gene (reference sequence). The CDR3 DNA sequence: TGTGCCAGTGCGGTCCTTGGGGGCGTCACTGAAGCTTTCTTT. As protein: CASAVLGGVTEAFF.

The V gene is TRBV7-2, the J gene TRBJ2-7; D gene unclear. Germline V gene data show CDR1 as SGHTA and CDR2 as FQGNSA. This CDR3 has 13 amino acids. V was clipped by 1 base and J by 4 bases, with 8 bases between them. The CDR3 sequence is CASSLGNRYEQYF. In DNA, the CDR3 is TGTGCCAGCAGCTTAGGGAATCGGTACGAGCAGTACTTC.

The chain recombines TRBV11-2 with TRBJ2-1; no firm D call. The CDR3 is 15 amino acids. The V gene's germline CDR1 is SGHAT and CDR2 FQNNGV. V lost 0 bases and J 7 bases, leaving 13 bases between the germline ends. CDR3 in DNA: TGTGCCAGCAGCTTAGATTATGGTCAGACGAATGAGCAGTTCTTC. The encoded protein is CASSLDYGQTNEQFF.

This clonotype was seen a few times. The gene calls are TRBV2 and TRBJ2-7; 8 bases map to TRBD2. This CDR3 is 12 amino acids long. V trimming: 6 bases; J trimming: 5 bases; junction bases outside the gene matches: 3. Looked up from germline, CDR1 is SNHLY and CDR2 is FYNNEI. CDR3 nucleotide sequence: TGTGCCAGCAGAATACTAGCGGACGAGCAGTACTTC. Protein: CASRILADEQYF.

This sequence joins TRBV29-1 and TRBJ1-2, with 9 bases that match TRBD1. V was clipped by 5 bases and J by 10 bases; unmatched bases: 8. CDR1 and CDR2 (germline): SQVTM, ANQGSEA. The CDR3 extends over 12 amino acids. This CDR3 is CSVSRDRETYTF. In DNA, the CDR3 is TGCAGCGTTTCTCGGGACAGGGAAACCTACACCTTC.

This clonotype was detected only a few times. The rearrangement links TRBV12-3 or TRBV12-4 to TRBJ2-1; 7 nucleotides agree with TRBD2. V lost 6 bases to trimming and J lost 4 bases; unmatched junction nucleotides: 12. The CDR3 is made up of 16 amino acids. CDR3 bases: TGTGCCAGCAGGGCGAGGTTGACTAGCTTGTACAATGAGCAGTTCTTC. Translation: CASRARLTSLYNEQFF.

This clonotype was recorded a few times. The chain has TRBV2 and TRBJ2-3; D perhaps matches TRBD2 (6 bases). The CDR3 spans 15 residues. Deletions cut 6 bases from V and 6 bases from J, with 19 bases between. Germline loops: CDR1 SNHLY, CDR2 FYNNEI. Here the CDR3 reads CASSAGTYGRDTQYF. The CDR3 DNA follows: TGTGCCAGCAGCGCGGGGACTTACGGCCGTGATACGCAGTATTTT.

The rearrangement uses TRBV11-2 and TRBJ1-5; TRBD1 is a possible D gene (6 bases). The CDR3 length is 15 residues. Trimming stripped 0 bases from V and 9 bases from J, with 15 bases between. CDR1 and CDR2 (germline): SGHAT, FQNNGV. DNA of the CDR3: TGTGCCAGCAGCTTAGATTTGACAGGTCCTTCGCCCCAGCATTTT. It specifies CASSLDLTGPSPQHF. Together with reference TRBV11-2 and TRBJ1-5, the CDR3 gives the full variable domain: EAGVAQSPRYKIIEKRQSVAFWCNPISGHATLYWYQQILGQGPKLLIQFQNNGVVDDSQLPKDRFSAERLKGVDSTLKIQPAKLEDSAVYLCASSLDLTGPSPQHFGDGTRLSIL.